This T cell receptor beta chain was identified in a study of blood T cell repertoires in COVID-19. Study information: COVID-19 samples from acute and convalescent phases originated in the United States, Italy and Spain. T cells, B-cell-depleted T cells, or PBMCs provided the cDNA or gDNA that served as material.

Seattle's cohort entered during active infection and was followed longitudinally. Authors' methods: It was from reference gene primer amplification that nucleated cell counts were estimated. Sequencing used immunoSEQ multiplex PCR; TCRdb keeps in-frame clones, though not all of them. V and J calls and clone size follow that table, whereas D and trimming were derived from the DNA. The sample contains around 160,000 clones, 70% to 90% of which appear only once. The CDR3 is 17 residues long. Between the trimmed V and J ends, which lost 3 bases and 3 bases, there was a span of 17 bases. The germline V gene has CDR1 MNHNS and CDR2 SASEGT.

This chain connects TRBV6-1 to TRBJ2-2, with D uncertain. Material for sequencing was peripheral blood. The sequence came from a woman between 55 and 75 years old with COVID-19, enrolled during active disease. CDR3 sequence reads: CASSELGATLDTGELFF. The CDR3 DNA is TGTGCCAGCAGTGAGTTGGGCGCGACACTCGACACCGGGGAGCTGTTTTTT.